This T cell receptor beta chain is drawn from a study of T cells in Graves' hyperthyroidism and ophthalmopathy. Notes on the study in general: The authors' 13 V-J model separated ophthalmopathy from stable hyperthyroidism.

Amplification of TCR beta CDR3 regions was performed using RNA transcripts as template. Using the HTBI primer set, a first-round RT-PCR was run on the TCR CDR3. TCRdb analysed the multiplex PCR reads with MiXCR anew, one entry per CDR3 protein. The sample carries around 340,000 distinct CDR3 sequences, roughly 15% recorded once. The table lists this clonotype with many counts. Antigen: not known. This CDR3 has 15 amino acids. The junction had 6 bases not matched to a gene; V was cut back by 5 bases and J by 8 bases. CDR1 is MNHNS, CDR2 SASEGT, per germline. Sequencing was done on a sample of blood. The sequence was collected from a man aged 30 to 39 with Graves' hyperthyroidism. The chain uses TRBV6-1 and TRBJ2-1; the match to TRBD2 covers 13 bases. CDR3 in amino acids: CASSSGLAGKYEQFF. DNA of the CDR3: TGTGCCAGCAGTTCGGGACTAGCGGGAAAGTATGAGCAGTTCTTC.